The present T cell receptor (beta chain) was sequenced within a study of blood T cell repertoires in COVID-19 (dated by TCRdb to 2018 to 2020). Regarding the research as a whole: Samples from collaborators originated in the United States, Italy and Spain and spanned both the acute and convalescent phases of COVID-19. The material from the prospective study consisted of cDNA or gDNA derived from T cells, B-cell-depleted T cells, or PBMCs. Nearly every sample came with metadata listing a de-identified subject ID, COVID-19 status, age in years and sex. Samples came from the ongoing ImmuneRACE study (first 160 participants) plus 1,254 subjects from 6 global collaborators. Where available, HLA class I and class II types were obtained from metadata supplied by the sample provider rather than from assay-based typing. The repertoires were released in a freely available public database intended as a resource for research on the immune response to SARS-CoV-2. Subjects who had been exposed to COVID-19, were actively infected with it, or had recovered from it provided the deeply sampled blood TCRbeta repertoires that made up the dataset. Study-wide conclusions, independent of this receptor: Clinical and demographic metadata were provided uncurated, with the amount varying by source and participant.

As to this clone: What this receptor recognizes is not known. No base-level quality is on record; no much larger clone is a single base apart.

Whole blood was collected in K2EDTA tubes by collaborating institutions according to the institutions' own protocols. For TCRbeta analysis, collaborators shipped samples as frozen whole blood, isolated PBMCs, or DNA extracted from either of those sample types. TCRbeta CDR3 regions were amplified from genomic DNA by means of the immunoSEQ Assay, a bias-controlled multiplex PCR. Under the source paper's analysis protocol: The number of nucleated cells in each sample was estimated by amplification of reference gene primers within the assay. To quantify the absolute abundance of each unique TCRbeta CDR3 rearrangement, sequence reads were collapsed and filtered. Productive Simpson clonality was computed per sample as the square root of Simpson's diversity index over productive rearrangements. Not all clones reach the TCRdb copy of this immuneACCESS table, which keeps in-frame sequences only. Checked studies attribute under half of the gap to unresolved V genes and leave the rest unexplained. The DNA was the basis for D and trimming; V, J and clone size are from that table. For this sample the table gives roughly 250,000 clones, of which approximately 82% were detected only once. Of the sample, over 1.5% is held by the ten largest clones.

This TCR came from a woman of 80 years or more with acute or convalescent COVID-19. The specimen was peripheral blood.

The DNA sequence is TGTGCCAGCAGCCTACTAGCGGGAGGAAGCGAGACCCAGTACTTC. This sequence encodes CASSLLAGGSETQYF. The V and J segments used are TRBV4-2 and TRBJ2-5, and 12 junctional nucleotides match TRBD2. V is cut back by 4 bases and J by 5 bases, with 5 bases in the junction unmatched. Measured from the cysteine to the phenylalanine, the CDR3 is 15 residues long. The only DNA kept is the CDR3, 45 bases in frame from the first base. The CDR1 and CDR2 encoded by the germline V gene are LGHNA and YNFKEQ.